This passage covers 26 T cell receptor beta chains from one sample sequenced in a study of shared clonotypes between healthy human individuals. Clones were read by immunoSEQ multiplex PCR, and TCRdb kept only the in-frame ones, dropping some. The repertoire includes 550,000 to 800,000 clones, approximately 79% of them detected once, and approximately 1.7% sits in the top ten. The sequenced sample consisted of memory CD4+ T cells sorted from blood. As for subset: CD45RA-negative fraction. The origin of the receptors is a woman under 40 in good health.

This clone appeared once. The chain links TRBV5-1 to TRBJ2-7; 7 positions match TRBD1. The germline V gene encodes CDR1 SGHRS and CDR2 YFSETQ. The CDR3 sequence is 14 residues long. V dropped 0 bases and J dropped 3; count of bases not matched to a gene: 3. The CDR3 DNA follows: TGCGCCAGCAGCTTGGAACAGGGGCTCTACGAGCAGTACTTC. This sequence encodes CASSLEQGLYEQYF.

This chain connects TRBV2 to TRBJ2-1; 8 bases map to TRBD2. Looked up from germline, CDR1 is SNHLY and CDR2 is FYNNEI. There are 15 residues in the CDR3. V shed 3 bases and J 8 bases; nucleotides not matched to a gene: 9. The CDR3 spells CASSDRLAGFHEQFF. The CDR3 DNA is TGTGCCAGCAGTGATCGTCTAGCGGGTTTCCATGAGCAGTTCTTC.

The chain recombines TRBV6-1 with TRBJ1-2, with no clear D. This CDR3 region has 12 residues. V was trimmed by 8 bases and J by 3 bases, leaving 10 bases between them. Germline V CDR1 and CDR2: MNHNS, SASEGT. The CDR3 DNA follows: TGTGCCAGCGAAGGGAGGTACTATGGCTACACCTTC. Translated: CASEGRYYGYTF.

The chain has TRBV11-2 and TRBJ2-4; D is unresolved. CDR1 is SGHAT, CDR2 FQNNGV, per germline. This CDR3 has 12 residues. V lost 1 base, J lost 5 bases, and 3 bases lay in between. In DNA form, the CDR3 reads TGTGCCAGCAGCTTAGGTCAAAACATTCAGTACTTC. Translation: CASSLGQNIQYF.

For this clone: This may be a read error: a much more frequent sequence differs by one nucleotide. The genes are TRBV6-6 and TRBJ1-5; 7 bases align to TRBD1. V shed 7 bases and J 2 bases; nucleotides not matched to a gene: 2. Germline CDR1 and CDR2: MNHNY and SVGAGI (reference sequence). There are 13 residues in the CDR3. The CDR3 reads CASTGTGNQPQHF. The CDR3 bases are TGTGCCAGCACAGGGACAGGCAATCAGCCCCAGCATTTT.

The chain has TRBV6-6 and TRBJ2-3, with TRBD2 as a possible D gene (6 bases). Trimming removed 7 bases from V and 4 bases from J, with 9 bases in between. Germline V gene lookup returns CDR1 MNHNY and CDR2 SVGAGI (reference sequence). This CDR3 comprises 12 residues. CDR3 region: CASTGDSDTQYF. CDR3 nucleotides: TGTGCCAGCACGGGGGACTCAGATACGCAGTATTTT.

V usage is TRBV11-3 and J usage is TRBJ2-1, with 8 bases that match TRBD1. V shed 3 bases, J shed 8 bases, and the junction held 9 bases outside the gene matches. Looked up from germline, CDR1 is SGHNT and CDR2 is YENEEA. The CDR3 is 15 amino acids. This chain's CDR3 is CASSFGQGKWDEQFF. The CDR3 region has the DNA TGTGCCAGCAGCTTTGGACAGGGAAAATGGGATGAGCAGTTCTTC. Full variable domain (missing parts from reference TRBV11-3 and TRBJ2-1): EAGVVQSPRYKIIEKKQPVAFWCNPISGHNTLYWYLQNLGQGPELLIRYENEEAVDDSQLPKDRFSAERLKGVDSTLKIQPAELGDSAVYLCASSFGQGKWDEQFFGPGTRLTVL.

This clone was counted between two and nine times. The sample carries other DNA sequences with the same CDR3. V and J are TRBV29-1 and TRBJ2-5; possible D gene TRBD2, 5 bases. The V gene lost 4 bases and the J gene lost 2 bases, with 8 bases spanning the gap. The germline CDR1 and CDR2 sequences are SQVTM and ANQGSEA. The CDR3 runs 12 residues. The CDR3 coding sequence is TGCAGCGTTGGGGGAGTTCAAGAGACCCAGTACTTC. It specifies CSVGGVQETQYF.

The chain couples TRBV28 to TRBJ1-2; D call uncertain. Germline values: CDR1 MDHEN, CDR2 SYDVKM. The CDR3 contains 15 residues. Trimming stripped 5 bases from V and 8 bases from J, with 21 bases between. The DNA of the CDR3 is TGTGCCAGCAGTCTACCTACGGACCGGTTAAGGGGCTACACCTTC. Translating gives CASSLPTDRLRGYTF.

The chain recombines TRBV19 with TRBJ1-1, with a tentative D call TRBD1 (5 bases). Germline assignment: CDR1 LNHDA and CDR2 SQIVND (reference sequence). V was trimmed by 7 bases and J by 5 bases, leaving 17 bases between them. The CDR3 consists of 14 residues. CDR3 sequence: CASTYTGGGTEAFF. The CDR3 coding sequence is TGTGCCAGTACCTATACGGGGGGAGGGACTGAAGCTTTCTTT.

The CDR3 here is CASSEPSVKTQYF. The CDR3 DNA reads as TGTGCCAGCAGTGAGCCCTCCGTGAAGACCCAGTACTTC. The chain combines TRBV2 with TRBJ2-5; D unclear. V was trimmed by 3 bases and J by 6 bases, leaving 11 bases between them. CDR3 length: 13 amino acids. Per the germline V gene, CDR1 is SNHLY and CDR2 is FYNNEI.

This chain links TRBV6-6 with TRBJ2-3, with TRBD2 matching over 10 bases. The CDR3 spans 14 residues. The germline V gene has CDR1 MNHNY and CDR2 SVGAGI (reference sequence). Germline trimming cut 6 bases from V and 6 bases from J; bases unmatched to any gene: 6. CDR3: CASRKREGRDTQYF. Here the CDR3 DNA reads TGTGCCAGCAGAAAGCGGGAGGGCCGGGATACGCAGTATTTT.

This clone was seen a handful of times. J is TRBJ2-1 and V is TRBV18, with TRBD2 matching over 7 bases. This CDR3 spans 13 amino acids. In germline, CDR1 is KGHSH, CDR2 LQKENI. V was clipped by 7 bases and J by 4 bases; unmatched bases: 4. This CDR3 is CASFTGGYNEQFF. The CDR3 nucleotides read TGTGCCAGCTTCACCGGGGGGTACAATGAGCAGTTCTTC.

The rearrangement joins TRBV28 to TRBJ1-3, with 7 bases fitting TRBD1. CDR1 and CDR2 (germline): MDHEN, SYDVKM. The J segment lost 7 bases and the V segment lost 4 bases, leaving 10 bases of the junction unmatched. CDR3 length: 15 amino acids. CDR3 DNA: TGTGCCAGCAGTTCCGGGACAGCTGCTCAGAACACCATATATTTT. Translated: CASSSGTAAQNTIYF.

The chain couples TRBV6-6 to TRBJ2-7; 9 nucleotides match TRBD2. Germline-derived CDR1 and CDR2 are MNHNY and SVGAGI (reference sequence). The CDR3 spans 14 residues. J was trimmed by 4 bases and V by 4 bases; bases with no gene match: 5. DNA of the CDR3: TGTGCCAGCAGTTGGACTAGCGAGGGGTACGAGCAGTACTTC. Encoded protein: CASSWTSEGYEQYF.

V gene TRBV29-1 combines with J gene TRBJ1-1; 7 nucleotides match TRBD1. CDR1 and CDR2 from the germline V gene are SQVTM and ANQGSEA. The CDR3 sequence is 15 residues long. The V and J ends lost 5 bases and 2 bases, in that order; junction bases with no gene match: 11. CDR3: CSVKRDSLTNTEAFF. The DNA for the CDR3 is TGCAGCGTTAAGCGGGACAGCTTAACTAACACTGAAGCTTTCTTT.

J is TRBJ1-1 and V is TRBV6-5; perhaps TRBD1 as D (5 bases). CDR1 MNHEY and CDR2 SVGAGI come from the germline V gene. The CDR3 spans 13 residues. Trimming left V 8 bases short and J 1 base short, with 11 bases between. CDR3 amino acids: CASGIGGNTEAFF. The CDR3 coding sequence is TGTGCCAGCGGGATTGGGGGGAACACTGAAGCTTTCTTT.

The rearrangement links TRBV19 to TRBJ2-2, with D possibly being TRBD2 (7 bases). This CDR3 is 15 amino acids long. The V and J ends lost 5 bases and 6 bases respectively, with 16 bases between them. Germline-derived CDR1 and CDR2 are LNHDA and SQIVND (reference sequence). CDR3 loop: CASSPPGGWAGELFF. For the CDR3, the DNA is TGTGCCAGTAGTCCCCCGGGGGGCTGGGCCGGGGAGCTGTTTTTT.

The V and J genes are TRBV7-9 and TRBJ2-5; maybe TRBD2 (5 bases). V shed 2 bases and J shed 5 bases, with 15 bases lying between them. The germline gives CDR1 SEHNR, CDR2 FQNEAQ (reference sequence). This CDR3 has 15 residues. The CDR3 loop reads CASSLIRGLGETQYF. CDR3 sequence (DNA): TGTGCCAGCAGCTTAATTCGGGGTCTCGGGGAGACCCAGTACTTC.

The chain recombines TRBV28 with TRBJ1-5; D is perhaps TRBD1 (6 bases). In germline, CDR1 is MDHEN, CDR2 SYDVKM. This CDR3 has 16 amino acids. Trimming removed 5 bases at V and 0 bases at J, with 14 bases between. The CDR3 protein is CASSEGGGFSNQPQHF. CDR3 sequence (DNA): TGTGCCAGCAGTGAAGGGGGGGGATTTAGCAATCAGCCCCAGCATTTT.

In this sample, this clone turned up many times. The chain links TRBV25-1 to TRBJ1-1, with D possibly TRBD1 on 6 matching bases. The germline gives CDR1 MGHDK, CDR2 SYGVNS. Trimming took 5 bases from V and 4 from J, leaving 14 bases between them. The CDR3 loop spans 14 amino acids. The CDR3 DNA reads TGTGCCAGCAGTACTATTGGAGGGGGCACTGAAGCTTTCTTT. It yields the protein CASSTIGGGTEAFF.

The rearrangement links TRBV19 to TRBJ2-5, with 10 bases identical to TRBD1. Germline V gene sequence: CDR1 LNHDA, CDR2 SQIVND (reference sequence). Unmatched junction bases numbered 10, after V lost 4 bases and J lost 5 bases. The CDR3 is 16 residues long. The CDR3 sequence: CASSRRTGGDMETQYF. CDR3 bases: TGTGCCAGTAGTAGGCGGACAGGGGGAGATATGGAGACCCAGTACTTC.

The gene calls are TRBV11-2 and TRBJ2-2, with TRBD1 matching 8 bases. Per the germline V gene, CDR1 is SGHAT and CDR2 is FQNNGV. This CDR3 is built from 15 residues. The J segment lost 7 bases and the V segment lost 5 bases, leaving 9 bases of the junction unmatched. CDR3 protein: CASSGSGDRRGELFF. The DNA of the CDR3 is TGTGCCAGCAGCGGATCCGGGGACAGGCGCGGGGAGCTGTTTTTT.

V gene TRBV5-4 combines with J gene TRBJ2-1, with a tentative D call TRBD2 (6 bases). Trimming left V 2 bases short and J 9 bases short, with 24 bases between. CDR1 is SGHNT and CDR2 is YYREEE in the germline V gene (reference sequence). CDR3 length: 17 residues. CDR3 DNA: TGTGCCAGCAGCTTCCCCCAACTAGCTTCTCACGGGAGTGAGCAGTTCTTC. It is translated as CASSFPQLASHGSEQFF.

V and J are TRBV27 and TRBJ2-1, with 12 bases fitting TRBD2. Germline V gene sequence: CDR1 MNHEY, CDR2 SMNVEV (reference sequence). The CDR3 loop spans 17 amino acids. J was trimmed by 3 bases and V by 5 bases; bases with no gene match: 8. CDR3 sequence: CASSRLTSGRNYNEQFF. DNA for the CDR3: TGTGCCAGCAGTCGGCTCACTAGCGGGAGGAACTACAATGAGCAGTTCTTC.

The V and J genes are TRBV5-1 and TRBJ1-2, with D perhaps TRBD1 (6 bases). Trimming left V 1 base short and J 1 base short, with 11 bases between. The germline gives CDR1 SGHRS, CDR2 YFSETQ. The CDR3 loop spans 15 amino acids. The CDR3 loop is CASSLSRDINYGYTF. As DNA, the CDR3 is TGCGCCAGCAGCTTGTCCAGGGACATTAACTATGGCTACACCTTC.